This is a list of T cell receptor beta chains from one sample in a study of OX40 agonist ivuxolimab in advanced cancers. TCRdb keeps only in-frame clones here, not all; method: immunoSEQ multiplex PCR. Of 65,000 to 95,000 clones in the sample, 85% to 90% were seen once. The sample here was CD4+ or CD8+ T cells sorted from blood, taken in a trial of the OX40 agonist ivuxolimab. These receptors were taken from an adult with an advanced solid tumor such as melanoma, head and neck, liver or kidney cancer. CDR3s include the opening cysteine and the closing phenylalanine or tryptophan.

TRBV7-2 CASSLLRLRDTQYF
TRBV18 CASSPPKINRAGYTF
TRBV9 CASSVASGRAYEQYF
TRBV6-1 CASSEALRVSGNTIYF
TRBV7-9 CASSPGFGQQYGYTF
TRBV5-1 CASSSGQISTDTQYF
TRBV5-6 CASSFPRYGYTF
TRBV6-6 CASSSPDRSSGNTIYF
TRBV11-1 CASSSDRGQTDTQYF
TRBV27 CASSLKRGDRVGKDTEAFF
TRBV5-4 CASSLGTSGSKGTQYF
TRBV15 CATSRVSGAQHF
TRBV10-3 CAISQTRDRVSGELFF
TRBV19 CASSPWTATYNEQFF
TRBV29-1 CSVVSANYGYTF